The present TCR beta chain was sequenced within a study of identical twins. Regarding the study as a whole: For out-of-frame alpha sequences shared by twins, low generation probability was in excess. Researchers reported weaker excess twin sharing in beta out-of-frame sequences. For cord blood, abundant beta clonotypes had fewer insertions, unlike memory repertoires, which showed none.

From the 5' RACE reads, TCRdb called clonotypes with MiXCR, one entry per CDR3 protein. The repertoire holds around 500,000 distinct CDR3 sequences, with around 14% as singletons. About this clonotype: What it binds is not known.

The CDR3 runs 17 residues. Germline lookup yields CDR1 LGHDT and CDR2 YNNKEL (reference sequence). V gave up 4 bases and J gave up 0 bases; unmatched junction bases: 6. A further study also used this sample, focusing on yellow fever vaccine responses in identical twins.

This sequence was found in a woman younger than 35 in good health. The rearrangement joins TRBV3-1 to TRBJ2-2, with TRBD2 matching over 9 bases. The specimen was CD4+ T cells sorted from blood. The chain's CDR3 is CASSRGRGQANTGELFF. The CDR3 coding sequence is TGTGCCAGCAGCCGCGGGAGGGGGCAAGCGAACACCGGGGAGCTGTTTTTT. The full variable domain, in which reference TRBV3-1 and TRBJ2-2 provide the parts outside the CDR3, is DTAVSQTPKYLVTQMGNDKSIKCEQNLGHDTMYWYKQDSKKFLKIMFSYNNKELIINETVPNRFSPKSPDKAHLNLHINSLELGDSAVYFCASSRGRGQANTGELFFGEGSRLTVL.